This T cell receptor (beta chain) was recorded in a study of blood T cells in healthy people across ages. With a J-beta primer mix and a sample-barcoded 5' primer, a second PCR ran about 7 to 12 cycles. MiXCR was run by TCRdb on the 5' RACE reads, yielding one entry per CDR3 protein. The table records about 580,000 distinct CDR3 sequences, around 48% of them present only once. Germline CDR1 and CDR2: DFQATT and SNEGSKA (reference sequence). This CDR3 spans 11 amino acids. The V gene lost 6 bases and the J gene lost 4 bases, with 8 bases spanning the gap. This clonotype was recorded only once. The origin of this receptor is a man older than 75 in good health. Sequenced input: blood. This rearrangement joins TRBV20-1 to TRBJ2-3; no clear D gene. CDR3 sequence: CSAPFADTQYF. As DNA, the CDR3 is TGCAGTGCCCCCTTCGCAGATACGCAGTATTTT.